This T cell receptor beta chain came from a study of blood T cell repertoires in COVID-19. CDR1 is LGHNA, CDR2 YSLEER, per germline. The length of the CDR3 is 13 residues. Trimming removed 3 bases at V and 2 bases at J, with 7 bases between. Source study methods: Quantification of nucleated cells was approximated via reference gene primer amplification. Some clones are missing from TCRdb's copy, which holds only in-frame ones; the method was immunoSEQ multiplex PCR. That table furnishes V, J and clone size, whereas the DNA furnished D and trimming. The table shows around 260,000 clones, with 87% occurring only once.

The V and J genes are TRBV4-3 and TRBJ1-1, with D possibly TRBD1 on 5 matching bases. The origin of this receptor is a woman aged 45-65 years with acute or convalescent COVID-19. The sequenced material came from peripheral blood. The CDR3 DNA reads TGCGCCAGCAGCCAGTGGGGCAACACTGAAGCTTTCTTT. This codes for CASSQWGNTEAFF.